The TCR beta chain described here comes from a study of cytomegalovirus exposure and HLA in healthy donors. Study-level points and caveats: Rare TCR sequences predominated, though certain public TCRs were found in many donors. It was around 160 TCR beta chains that were listed as cytomegalovirus-associated.

The donors were in the 120-subject validation cohort, distinct from the approximately 610-subject first cohort. On this clone itself: The antigen remains undetermined.

The CDR3 sequence is 13 residues long. Germline V gene lookup returns CDR1 LNHNV and CDR2 YYDKDF (reference sequence). V was shortened by 3 bases and J by 6 bases, with 9 bases between the two germline ends. Sequencing was performed with immunoSEQ multiplex PCR; in TCRdb, only in-frame clones are kept and a portion is missing. The profile shows about 180,000 clones, just under 90% of them singletons. The clonotype was recovered from a woman aged 25-40 years in good health and CMV-seronegative. The sequencing input was PBMCs. The chain recombines TRBV15 with TRBJ1-5, with TRBD1 as a possible D gene (5 bases). The CDR3 sequence is CATSSAGGQPQHF. In nucleotides, the CDR3 is TGTGCCACCAGCAGCGCCGGGGGTCAGCCCCAGCATTTT. The whole variable domain, remainder taken from reference TRBV15 and TRBJ1-5, is DAMVIQNPRYQVTQFGKPVTLSCSQTLNHNVMYWYQQKSSQAPKLLFHYYDKDFNNEADTPDNFQSRRPNTSFCFLDIRSPGLGDTAMYLCATSSAGGQPQHFGDGTRLSIL.